The 32 T cell receptor beta chains in this list originate from one sample, sequenced in a study of T cells in Graves' hyperthyroidism and ophthalmopathy. TCR beta CDR3 regions were amplified from RNA transcripts. RT-PCR in the first round (using the HTBI primer set) targeted the TCR CDR3. MiXCR was run by TCRdb on the multiplex PCR reads, yielding one entry per CDR3 protein. The sample includes hundreds of thousands of distinct CDR3 sequences, 38% of them seen just once. The material sequenced was blood. The origin of the receptors is a man younger than 30 with Graves' hyperthyroidism.

This clonotype was picked up many times. This chain uses TRBV7-3 with TRBJ1-1; no definite D call. V lost 1 base and J lost 1, with 7 bases in between. The CDR3 length is 14 residues. The germline CDR1 and CDR2 sequences are SGHTA and FQGTGA. The CDR3 bases are TGTGCCAGCAGCTTAAGTAACAGGAACACTGAAGCTTTCTTT. Its translation is CASSLSNRNTEAFF.

Turning to this clonotype: Given a much more abundant clone one base away, this may be a read error. The gene calls are TRBV2 and TRBJ1-4, with D unclear. V lost 6 bases to trimming and J lost 2 bases, with 13 bases between them. Germline V CDR1 and CDR2: SNHLY, FYNNEI. The CDR3 runs to 15 residues. In DNA form, the CDR3 reads TGTGCCAGCAGGGCGGAGGGCGCTACTAATGAAAAACTGTTTTTT. This encodes CASRAEGATNEKLFF.

This clonotype showed up just a few times. Compared with germline, one end of the junction differs, possibly owing to a read error. The chain couples TRBV29-1 to TRBJ1-3; the D gene is possibly TRBD1 (6 bases). Germline V gene sequence: CDR1 SQVTM, CDR2 ANQGSEA. The CDR3 has 12 amino acids. The chain's CDR3 is CSFWDTGNTTYF. The CDR3 region has the DNA TGCAGCTTCTGGGACACTGGAAACACCACATATTTT.

This chain links TRBV19 with TRBJ1-2; D call uncertain. The length of the CDR3 is 12 residues. The V end lost 2 bases, the J end lost 7 bases, and 8 bases lay between the germline ends. CDR1 is LNHDA, CDR2 SQIVND, per germline (reference sequence). DNA for the CDR3: TGTGCCAGTAGTATACACGGGAGTGGCTACACCTTC. Its translation: CASSIHGSGYTF.

This clonotype occurred many times. V gene TRBV7-6 combines with J gene TRBJ1-3; TRBD1 matches 9 bases. The CDR3 extends over 15 amino acids. Germline V gene lookup returns CDR1 SGHVS and CDR2 FNYEAQ. The V segment lost 5 bases and the J segment 2 bases; nucleotides outside the gene matches: 4. Written as DNA, the CDR3 is TGTGCCAGCAGCAGGACAGGGGCTGCTGGAAACACCATATATTTT. It is translated as CASSRTGAAGNTIYF.

The J gene is TRBJ2-5, the V gene TRBV12-5; the D is unclear. Between the trimmed V and J ends, which lost 4 bases and 9 bases, there was a span of 12 bases. Germline V gives CDR1 LGHNT, CDR2 FRNRAP. This CDR3 has 12 amino acids. Here the CDR3 DNA reads TGTGCTAGTGGTTCTTCGGGTCAGCCCCAGTACTTC. Translated, it gives CASGSSGQPQYF.

This clonotype came up a few times. The J gene is TRBJ2-5, the V gene TRBV29-1; tentative D call: TRBD1 (5 bases). V shed 7 bases and J shed 3 bases, with 15 bases lying between them. The CDR3 consists of 13 residues. Germline CDR1 reads SQVTM; CDR2 reads ANQGSEA. The CDR3 loop is CSADQGAEETQYF. In DNA form, the CDR3 reads TGCAGCGCTGACCAAGGGGCCGAAGAGACCCAGTACTTC.

In regard to this clonotype: A read error may account for a junction end that differs from germline. CDR3 nucleotide sequence: TGTGCCAGCAGTTACTCCCAGCCCTCTGGGGCCAACGTCCTGACTTTC. Translated: CASSYSQPSGANVLTF. The chain carries TRBV6-4 and TRBJ2-6; unclear D gene. This CDR3 is built from 16 residues. Germline loops: CDR1 MRHNA, CDR2 SNTAGT.

Comment on this clonotype: At one end the junction does not follow the germline gene, possibly because of a read error. The V call is TRBV11-2, the J call TRBJ1-1; no clear D. This CDR3 is built from 14 residues. Germline V gives CDR1 SGHAT, CDR2 FQNNGV. CDR3 DNA: TGCGCCAGCAGCCAAGATATGGCCGCGACTGAAGCTTTCTTT. This codes for CASSQDMAATEAFF.

V is TRBV19 and J is TRBJ1-5; 7 nucleotides agree with TRBD1. The CDR3 sequence is 17 residues long. V shed 3 bases, J shed 5 bases, and the junction held 13 bases outside the gene matches. CDR1 and CDR2 (germline): LNHDA, SQIVND (reference sequence). The CDR3: CASSITLRRGQDQPQHF. Here the CDR3 DNA reads TGTGCCAGTAGTATCACCCTTAGGAGGGGGCAGGATCAGCCCCAGCATTTT.

The V gene is TRBV5-6, the J gene TRBJ1-1; D gene ambiguous. The CDR3 is 11 amino acids. V dropped 3 bases and J dropped 10 bases, with 10 bases sitting between them. Germline CDR1 and CDR2: SGHDT and YYEEEE. CDR3 in DNA: TGTGCCAGCAGCTCGGGTGTAACAGCTTTCTTT. It translates to CASSSGVTAFF.

The rearrangement uses TRBV28 and TRBJ1-5, with a weak D call TRBD1 (6 bases). The CDR3 is 15 amino acids. Deletions cut 3 bases from V and 5 bases from J, with 14 bases between. CDR1 and CDR2 from the germline V gene are MDHEN and SYDVKM. The CDR3: CASSFLKGGYQPQHF. In DNA, the CDR3 is TGTGCCAGCAGTTTCTTGAAAGGGGGGTATCAGCCCCAGCATTTT.

This clonotype showed up just a few times. The genes are TRBV7-2 and TRBJ2-7; 11 nucleotides agree with TRBD2. The germline CDR1 and CDR2 sequences are SGHTA and FQGNSA. There are 16 residues in the CDR3. The V and J ends lost 1 base and 3 bases, in that order; junction bases with no gene match: 5. The CDR3 here is CASSLGGLAALYEQYF. CDR3 nucleotides: TGTGCCAGCAGCTTAGGGGGACTAGCGGCCCTCTACGAGCAGTACTTC.

This clonotype was counted at least ten times. CDR3 sequence: CATSRHRDSPNEKLFF. The CDR3 DNA follows: TGTGCCACCAGCAGACACCGGGACAGCCCTAATGAAAAACTGTTTTTT. The chain recombines TRBV15 with TRBJ1-4; 7 nucleotides match TRBD1. The V segment lost 2 bases and the J segment 3 bases; nucleotides outside the gene matches: 6. The CDR3 has 16 amino acids. The germline gives CDR1 LNHNV, CDR2 YYDKDF (reference sequence). Full variable domain (remainder filled in from reference TRBV15 and TRBJ1-4): DAMVIQNPRYQVTQFGKPVTLSCSQTLNHNVMYWYQQKSSQAPKLLFHYYDKDFNNEADTPDNFQSRRPNTSFCFLDIRSPGLGDTAMYLCATSRHRDSPNEKLFFGSGTQLSVL.

To note about this clonotype: This may be a read error: a much more frequent sequence differs by one nucleotide. The J gene is TRBJ2-7, the V gene TRBV24-1; D possibly corresponds to TRBD2 (5 bases). There are 15 residues in the CDR3. The V end lost 3 bases, the J end lost 2 bases, and 13 bases lay between the germline ends. CDR1 and CDR2 from the germline V gene are KGHDR and SFDVKD. The CDR3 protein is CATSDVAFGAYEQYF. CDR3 bases: TGTGCCACCAGTGATGTTGCCTTCGGGGCCTACGAGCAGTACTTC.

The chain uses TRBV2 and TRBJ2-7; no clear D. This CDR3 is 13 amino acids long. Germline CDR1 SNHLY, CDR2 FYNNEI. V lost 6 bases, J lost 0 bases, and 9 bases lay in between. Here the CDR3 DNA reads TGTGCCAGCAGGGAAAACTTCTCCTACGAGCAGTACTTC. Its protein is CASRENFSYEQYF.

This clonotype was detected ten times or more. V is TRBV2 and J is TRBJ1-2; D gene ambiguous. From germline, CDR1 is SNHLY and CDR2 FYNNEI. The CDR3 extends over 13 amino acids. Trimming shortened V by 6 bases and J by 4 bases, and 12 bases separated the two germline ends. The CDR3 coding sequence is TGTGCCAGCAGACCGAGGGAGAGCTATGGCTACACCTTC. It translates to CASRPRESYGYTF.

The chain has TRBV7-6 and TRBJ1-6, with D possibly TRBD1 on 5 matching bases. This CDR3 contains 15 residues. V was trimmed by 5 bases and J by 9 bases, leaving 17 bases between them. CDR1 SGHVS and CDR2 FNYEAQ come from the germline V gene. The CDR3 DNA is TGTGCCAGCAGCCCTTACTCGGACACCACTTCACCCCTCCACTTT. It is translated as CASSPYSDTTSPLHF.

The V gene is TRBV29-1, the J gene TRBJ1-2; a weak D match, TRBD1 (5 bases). Per germline, CDR1 SQVTM and CDR2 ANQGSEA. CDR3 length: 12 amino acids. The V and J ends lost 3 bases and 8 bases respectively, with 13 bases between them. CDR3: CSVEDGTGGYTF. The CDR3 nucleotides are TGCAGCGTTGAGGACGGGACGGGGGGCTACACCTTC.

As concerns this clonotype: A single base separates this from a much larger clone, so it may be a read error. The rearrangement joins TRBV29-1 to TRBJ2-7; D unclear. CDR3 length equals 12 residues. In germline, CDR1 is SQVTM, CDR2 ANQGSEA. CDR3 protein: CSVTHPSYDQYF. CDR3 DNA sequence: TGCAGCGTCACGCACCCCTCCTACGATCAGTACTTC.

Concerning this clonotype: Relative to the germline gene, one junction end is altered; a read error may explain this. The J gene is TRBJ2-5, the V gene TRBV25-1; D is possibly TRBD1 (5 bases). Germline V gives CDR1 MGHDK, CDR2 SYGVNS. The CDR3 is 14 amino acids. The CDR3: CASSEPWGKETQCF. CDR3 DNA sequence: TGTGCCAGCAGTGAACCGTGGGGCAAAGAGACCCAGTGCTTC.

The CDR3: CASSTSGSGELFF. Here the CDR3 DNA reads TGTGCCAGCAGTACCAGCGGATCCGGGGAGCTGTTTTTT. The chain combines TRBV5-7 with TRBJ2-2; D might be TRBD2 (5 bases). TRBV5-7 is flagged as an ORF with uncertain function. V was shortened by 5 bases and J by 6 bases, with 11 bases between the two germline ends. This CDR3 region has 13 residues.

The chain carries TRBV25-1 and TRBJ1-2; D unclear. The germline V gene has CDR1 MGHDK and CDR2 SYGVNS. Trimming took 10 bases from V and 7 from J, leaving 16 bases between them. This CDR3 is 12 amino acids long. CDR3 loop: CATRTGRGGYTF. CDR3 nucleotides: TGTGCCACCAGAACGGGGAGAGGTGGCTACACCTTC.

The chain is built from TRBV24-1 and TRBJ2-5; D might be TRBD1 (6 bases). This CDR3 comprises 11 residues. The V end lost 3 bases, the J end lost 10 bases, and 8 bases lay between the germline ends. CDR1 and CDR2 from the germline V gene are KGHDR and SFDVKD. Here the CDR3 DNA reads TGTGCCACCAGTGATGGGGACATCCAGTACTTC. Residues: CATSDGDIQYF.

This clonotype was seen ten or more times. The chain's CDR3 is CASKGLDSPLHF. CDR3 in DNA: TGTGCCAGCAAGGGTCTGGATTCACCCCTCCACTTT. The chain has TRBV2 and TRBJ1-6; no definite D call. V was pared by 7 bases and J by 8 bases, with 9 bases between. The germline CDR1 and CDR2 sequences are SNHLY and FYNNEI. The CDR3 runs to 12 residues.

This clonotype was observed many times. The chain is built from TRBV7-2 and TRBJ2-7, with TRBD2 as a possible D gene (5 bases). This CDR3 is 13 amino acids long. The ends were cut back, 7 bases at V and 4 bases at J, with 14 bases in the middle. Germline loops: CDR1 SGHTA, CDR2 FQGNSA. Written as DNA, the CDR3 is TGTGCCAGCACCCGCGGGTCGGGGTACGAGCAGTACTTC. Amino acid sequence: CASTRGSGYEQYF. Filled out from reference TRBV7-2 and TRBJ2-7, the complete variable domain reads GAGVSQSPSNKVTEKGKDVELRCDPISGHTALYWYRQSLGQGLEFLIYFQGNSAPDKSGLPSDRFSAERTGGSVSTLTIQRTQQEDSAVYLCASTRGSGYEQYFGPGTRLTVT.

The chain uses TRBV19 and TRBJ1-1, with TRBD1 identical over 7 bases. V gave up 1 base and J gave up 1 base; unmatched junction bases: 6. This CDR3 has 16 residues. Germline CDR1 LNHDA, CDR2 SQIVND (reference sequence). CDR3 protein: CASSIGSTGPNTEAFF. CDR3 nucleotide sequence: TGTGCCAGTAGTATAGGCTCGACAGGGCCGAACACTGAAGCTTTCTTT. Supplemented by reference TRBV19 and TRBJ1-1, the full variable domain reads DGGITQSPKYLFRKEGQNVTLSCEQNLNHDAMYWYRQDPGQGLRLIYYSQIVNDFQKGDIAEGYSVSREKKESFPLTVTSAQKNPTAFYLCASSIGSTGPNTEAFFGQGTRLTVV.

This clonotype has a handful of counts. This chain joins TRBV7-2 and TRBJ2-6; no reliable D call. The germline V and J ends were trimmed by 2 bases and 0 bases, with 20 bases remaining between them. The CDR3 sequence is 20 residues long. From germline, CDR1 is SGHTA and CDR2 FQGNSA. CDR3: CASSLTLLTGSSSGANVLTF. CDR3 coding DNA: TGTGCCAGCAGCTTAACTCTTCTTACTGGCAGTAGCTCTGGGGCCAACGTCCTGACTTTC.

In its sample, this clonotype was seen many times. The chain has TRBV29-1 and TRBJ1-1, with D tentatively TRBD1 (5 bases). Trimming cost V 4 bases and J 7 bases, with 13 bases left between them. Per the germline V gene, CDR1 is SQVTM and CDR2 is ANQGSEA. This CDR3 has 12 residues. Written as DNA, the CDR3 is TGCAGCGTTGGGGACGGGGTGGGTGAAGCTTTCTTT. It translates to CSVGDGVGEAFF.

This clonotype was seen ten or more times. This rearrangement joins TRBV29-1 to TRBJ2-2; D ambiguous. V lost 3 bases to trimming and J lost 0 bases, with 5 bases between them. The CDR3 runs 13 residues. Germline CDR1 reads SQVTM; CDR2 reads ANQGSEA. This CDR3 is CSVEAANTGELFF. The DNA for the CDR3 is TGCAGCGTTGAGGCAGCGAACACCGGGGAGCTGTTTTTT.

V usage is TRBV7-4 and J usage is TRBJ2-7, with a tentative D call TRBD2 (5 bases). The germline V and J ends were trimmed by 6 bases and 2 bases, with 14 bases remaining between them. The CDR3 is 14 residues long. Germline lookup yields CDR1 SGHVT and CDR2 SQSDAQ. The CDR3 DNA reads as TGTGCCAGCAGTATCGCAGCGGAGGCCTACGAGCAGTACTTC. Its translation: CASSIAAEAYEQYF.

The sample holds many counts of this clonotype. The J gene is TRBJ2-5, the V gene TRBV7-9; perhaps TRBD1 as D (5 bases). Trimming cost V 4 bases and J 2 bases, with 11 bases left between them. Germline loops: CDR1 SEHNR, CDR2 FQNEAQ (reference sequence). The CDR3 has 14 amino acids. The CDR3 coding sequence is TGTGCCAGCAGCTGGGGCGGAGCGCAAGAGACCCAGTACTTC. Translated: CASSWGGAQETQYF.